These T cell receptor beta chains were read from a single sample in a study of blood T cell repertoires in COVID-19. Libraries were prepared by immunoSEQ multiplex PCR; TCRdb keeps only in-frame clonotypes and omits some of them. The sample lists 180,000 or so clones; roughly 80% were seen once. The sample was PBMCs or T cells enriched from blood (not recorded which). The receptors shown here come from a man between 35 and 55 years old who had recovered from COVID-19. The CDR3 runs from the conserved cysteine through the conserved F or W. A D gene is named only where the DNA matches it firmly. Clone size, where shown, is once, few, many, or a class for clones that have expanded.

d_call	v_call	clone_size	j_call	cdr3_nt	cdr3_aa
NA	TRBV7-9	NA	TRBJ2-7	TGTGCCAGCAGCTTAACAGGGTCCGTATACGAGCAGTACTTC	CASSLTGSVYEQYF
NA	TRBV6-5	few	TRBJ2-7	TGTGCCAGCATAAGAGGGTACTATTCCTACGAGCAGTACTTC	CASIRGYYSYEQYF
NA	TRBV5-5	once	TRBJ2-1	TGTGCCAGCAGCTTACGGACAAATGAGCAGTTCTTC	CASSLRTNEQFF
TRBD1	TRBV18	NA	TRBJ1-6	TGTGCCAGCTCACGTGGGACAGAAAATTCACCCCTCCACTTT	CASSRGTENSPLHF
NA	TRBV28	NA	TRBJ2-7	TGTGCCAGCAGTTTAGGCAGAACCATTGAGCAGTACTTC	CASSLGRTIEQYF
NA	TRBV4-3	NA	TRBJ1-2	TGCGCCAGCAGCCATTTGGGGGGTTCTAACTATGGCTACACCTTC	CASSHLGGSNYGYTF
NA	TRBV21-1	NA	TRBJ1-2	TGTGCCAGCAGCAAGGACAGGGGATTGAACTATGGCTACACCTTC	CASSKDRGLNYGYTF
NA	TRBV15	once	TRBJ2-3	TGTGCCACCAGCAGAGAAACAGGAGCGGGTCAGCCTAAGTCGCAGTATTTT	CATSRETGAGQPKSQYF
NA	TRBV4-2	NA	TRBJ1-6	TGTGCCAGCAGCCAAGAGTACCAGGGCACACCCCTCCACTTT	CASSQEYQGTPLHF
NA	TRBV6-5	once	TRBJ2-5	TGTGCCAGCAGTTACAGGGGGATCGGAGAGACCCAGTACTTC	CASSYRGIGETQYF
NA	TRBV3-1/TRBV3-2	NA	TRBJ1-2	TGTGCCAGCAGCCAAGATTACCAGTTTCCCATTCTTAACTATGGCTACACCTTC	CASSQDYQFPILNYGYTF
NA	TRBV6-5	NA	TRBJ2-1	TGTGCCAGCAGTTCACCGGGTCGTACCGAGCAGTTCTTC	CASSSPGRTEQFF
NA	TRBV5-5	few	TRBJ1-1	TGTGCCAGCAGCCCCGGGTCTGGGGCGTTGAACACTGAAGCTTTCTTT	CASSPGSGALNTEAFF
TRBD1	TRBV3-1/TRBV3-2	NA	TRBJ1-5	TGTGCCAGCAGCCAGAGGTGGGACAGGGGACAGGTTCAGCCCCAGCATTTT	CASSQRWDRGQVQPQHF
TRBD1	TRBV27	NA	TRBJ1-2	TGTGCCAGCAGCCAATACAGGGGGGCTAGTGGCTACACCTTC	CASSQYRGASGYTF
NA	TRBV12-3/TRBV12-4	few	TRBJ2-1	TGTGCCAGCACAGAAAGCTCCTACAATGAGCAGTTCTTC	CASTESSYNEQFF
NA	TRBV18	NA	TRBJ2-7	TGTGCCAGCTCCCAGAAATACACAGGGAAGTACGAGCAGTACTTC	CASSQKYTGKYEQYF
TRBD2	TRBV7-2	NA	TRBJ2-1	TGTGCCAGCAGCTTATTGCGCGGGGGGGCCAATGAGCAGTTCTTC	CASSLLRGGANEQFF
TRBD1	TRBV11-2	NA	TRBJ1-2	TGTGCCAGCAGTTCAGTCCGGGACAGGGTGGGCGGCTACACCTTC	CASSSVRDRVGGYTF
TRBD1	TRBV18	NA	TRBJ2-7	TGTGCCAGCTCACGATTGACAGGGAACTACGAGCAGTACTTC	CASSRLTGNYEQYF
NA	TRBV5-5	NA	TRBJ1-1	TGTGCCAGCAGCTTGTCGAGTGAAGCTTTCTTT	CASSLSSEAFF
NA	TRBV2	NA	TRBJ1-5	TGTGCCAGCAGTAGTCAGTTTAGCAATCAGCCCCAGCATTTT	CASSSQFSNQPQHF
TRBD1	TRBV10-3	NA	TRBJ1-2	TGTGCCATCAGTGGGGGACAGGGCTTCACCTTC	CAISGGQGFTF
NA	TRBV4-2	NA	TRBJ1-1	TGTGCCAGCACCCTTATAGGGCGCGAGGGGAACACTGAAGCTTTCTTT	CASTLIGREGNTEAFF
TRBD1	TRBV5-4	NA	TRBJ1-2	TGTGCCAGCTCTGCTCCGGGACAGGAGCTCTCTGGCTACACCTTC	CASSAPGQELSGYTF
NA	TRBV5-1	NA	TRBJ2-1	TGCGCCAGCAGCTTAGGAGGGAATGAGCAGTTCTTC	CASSLGGNEQFF
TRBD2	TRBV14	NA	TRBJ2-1	TGTGCCAGCAGCCATAAGGCTAGCGGCACAAGGAAACAAGGGGAGCAGTTCTTC	CASSHKASGTRKQGEQFF
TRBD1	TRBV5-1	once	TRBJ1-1	TGCGCCAGCAGCCACGGGACAGGGGGGACTGAAGCTTTCTTT	CASSHGTGGTEAFF
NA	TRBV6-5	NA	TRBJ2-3	TGTGCCAGCAGTAGGCAACCCCAGGGCTCTCCCCAGTATTTT	CASSRQPQGSPQYF
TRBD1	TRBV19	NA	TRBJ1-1	TGTGCCAGTAGACTTGGACAGGTCTCTGAAGCTTTCTTT	CASRLGQVSEAFF
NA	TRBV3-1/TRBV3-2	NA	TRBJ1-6	TGTGCCAGCAGCGACAGCCCAAATTCACCCCTCCACTTT	CASSDSPNSPLHF
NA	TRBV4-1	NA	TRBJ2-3	TGCGCCAGCAGCCAAGAGACGGGTACTCACACAGATACGCAGTATTTT	CASSQETGTHTDTQYF
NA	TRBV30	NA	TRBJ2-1	TGTGCCTGGAGCCCGGGGAACTACAATGAGCAGTTCTTC	CAWSPGNYNEQFF
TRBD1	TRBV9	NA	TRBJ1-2	TGTGCCAGCAGCGTATCCGGGACAGAGACCTATGGCTACACCTTC	CASSVSGTETYGYTF
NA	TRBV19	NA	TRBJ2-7	TGTGCCAGTAGTATGGGAGAGACCTACGAGCAGTACTTC	CASSMGETYEQYF
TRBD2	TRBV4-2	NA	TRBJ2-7	TGTGCCAGCAGCCAAGAACCCAGGGAGGGCGAGCAGTACTTC	CASSQEPREGEQYF
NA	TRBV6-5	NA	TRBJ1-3	TGTGCCAGCAGTTACGGCGGGGGCTCTGGAAACACCATATATTTT	CASSYGGGSGNTIYF
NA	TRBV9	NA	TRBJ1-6	TGTGCCAGCAGCGGTAGACGGGGAAATTCACCCCTCCACTTT	CASSGRRGNSPLHF